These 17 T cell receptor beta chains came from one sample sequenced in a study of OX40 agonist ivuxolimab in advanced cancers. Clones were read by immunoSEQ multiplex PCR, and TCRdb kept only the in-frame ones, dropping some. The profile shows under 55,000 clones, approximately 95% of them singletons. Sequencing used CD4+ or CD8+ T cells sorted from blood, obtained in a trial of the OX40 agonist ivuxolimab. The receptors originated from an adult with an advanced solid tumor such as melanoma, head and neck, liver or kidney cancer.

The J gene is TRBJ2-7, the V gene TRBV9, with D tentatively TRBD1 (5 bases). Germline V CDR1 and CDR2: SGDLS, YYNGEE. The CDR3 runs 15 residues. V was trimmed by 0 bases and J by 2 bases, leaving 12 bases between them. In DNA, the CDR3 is TGTGCCAGCAGCGTAGGAGACAGTGCCACCTACGAGCAGTACTTC. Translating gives CASSVGDSATYEQYF. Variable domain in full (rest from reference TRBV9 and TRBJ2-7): DSGVTQTPKHLITATGQRVTLRCSPRSGDLSVYWYQQSLDQGLQFLIQYYNGEERAKGNILERFSAQQFPDLHSELNLSSLELGDSALYFCASSVGDSATYEQYFGPGTRLTVT.

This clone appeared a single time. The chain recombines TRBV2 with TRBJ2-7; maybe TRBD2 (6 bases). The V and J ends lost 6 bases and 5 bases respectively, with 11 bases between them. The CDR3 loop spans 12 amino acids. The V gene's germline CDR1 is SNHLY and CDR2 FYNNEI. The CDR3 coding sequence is TGTGCCAGCAGGCCGACTAGTAACGAGCAGTACTTC. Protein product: CASRPTSNEQYF.

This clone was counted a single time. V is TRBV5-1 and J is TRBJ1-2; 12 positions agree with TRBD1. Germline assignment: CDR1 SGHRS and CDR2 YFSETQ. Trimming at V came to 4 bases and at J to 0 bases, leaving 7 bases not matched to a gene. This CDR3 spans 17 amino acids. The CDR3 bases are TGCGCCAGCAGCAGAGCCGGGACAGGGGGCTCTAACTATGGCTACACCTTC. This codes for CASSRAGTGGSNYGYTF.

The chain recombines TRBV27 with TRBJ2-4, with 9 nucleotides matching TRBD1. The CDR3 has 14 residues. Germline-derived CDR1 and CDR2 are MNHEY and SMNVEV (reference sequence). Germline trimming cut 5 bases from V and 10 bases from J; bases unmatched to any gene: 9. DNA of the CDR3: TGTGCCAGCAGTGGGTTTCAAGGACAGGGGATTCAGTACTTC. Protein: CASSGFQGQGIQYF.

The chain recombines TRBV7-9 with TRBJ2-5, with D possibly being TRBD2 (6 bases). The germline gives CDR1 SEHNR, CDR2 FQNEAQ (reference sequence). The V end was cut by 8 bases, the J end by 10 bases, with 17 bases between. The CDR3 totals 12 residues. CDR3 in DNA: TGTGCCAGCGCGGGGATTGCAGTTGACCAGTACTTC. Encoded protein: CASAGIAVDQYF.

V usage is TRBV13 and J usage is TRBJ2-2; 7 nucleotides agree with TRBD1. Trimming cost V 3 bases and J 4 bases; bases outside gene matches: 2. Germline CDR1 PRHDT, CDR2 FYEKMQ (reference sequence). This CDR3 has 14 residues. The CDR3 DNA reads TGTGCCAGCAGCTTCGGACAGGCCACCGGGGAGCTGTTTTTT. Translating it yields CASSFGQATGELFF. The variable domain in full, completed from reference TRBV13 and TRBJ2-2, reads AAGVIQSPRHLIKEKRETATLKCYPIPRHDTVYWYQQGPGQDPQFLISFYEKMQSDKGSIPDRFSAQQFSDYHSELNMSSLELGDSALYFCASSFGQATGELFFGEGSRLTVL.

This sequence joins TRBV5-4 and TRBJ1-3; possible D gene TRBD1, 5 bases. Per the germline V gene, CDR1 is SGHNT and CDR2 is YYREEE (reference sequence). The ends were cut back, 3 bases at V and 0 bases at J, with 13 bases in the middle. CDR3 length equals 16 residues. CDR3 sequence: CASSWMGVYSGNTIYF. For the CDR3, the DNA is TGTGCCAGCAGCTGGATGGGGGTATACTCTGGAAACACCATATATTTT.

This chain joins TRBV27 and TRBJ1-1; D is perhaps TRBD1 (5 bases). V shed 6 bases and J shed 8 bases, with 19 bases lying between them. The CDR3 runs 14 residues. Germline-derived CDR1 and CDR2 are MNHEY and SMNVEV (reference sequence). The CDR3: CASSFIWGLPEAFF. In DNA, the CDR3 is TGTGCCAGCAGCTTTATATGGGGACTGCCCGAAGCTTTCTTT.

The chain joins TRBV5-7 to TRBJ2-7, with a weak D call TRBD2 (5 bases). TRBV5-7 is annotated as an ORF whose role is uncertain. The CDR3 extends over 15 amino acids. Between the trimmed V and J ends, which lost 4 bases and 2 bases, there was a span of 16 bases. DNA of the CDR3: TGTGCCAGCAGCCCCTTTGGGAGCGGCCCCTACGAGCAGTACTTC. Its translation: CASSPFGSGPYEQYF.

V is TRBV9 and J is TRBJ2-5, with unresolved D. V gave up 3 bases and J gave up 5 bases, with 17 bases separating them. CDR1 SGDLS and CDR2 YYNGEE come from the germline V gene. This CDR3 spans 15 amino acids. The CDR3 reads CASSEDLQGSETQYF. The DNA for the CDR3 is TGTGCCAGCAGCGAGGACCTACAAGGGTCGGAGACCCAGTACTTC.

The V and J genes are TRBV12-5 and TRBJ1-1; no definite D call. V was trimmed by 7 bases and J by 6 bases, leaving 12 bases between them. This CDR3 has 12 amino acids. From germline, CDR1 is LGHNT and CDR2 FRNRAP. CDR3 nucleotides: TGTGCTAGTGCGTCGGGCCAGGCTGAAGCTTTCTTT. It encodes CASASGQAEAFF.

The CDR3 DNA is TGTGCCAGCAGTTTTAGGAGCTCCTATAATTCACCCCTCCACTTT. Translated, it gives CASSFRSSYNSPLHF. The chain recombines TRBV28 with TRBJ1-6; D remains unclear. CDR3 size: 15 residues. Trimming cost V 3 bases and J 0 bases, with 6 bases left between them. Per the germline V gene, CDR1 is MDHEN and CDR2 is SYDVKM.

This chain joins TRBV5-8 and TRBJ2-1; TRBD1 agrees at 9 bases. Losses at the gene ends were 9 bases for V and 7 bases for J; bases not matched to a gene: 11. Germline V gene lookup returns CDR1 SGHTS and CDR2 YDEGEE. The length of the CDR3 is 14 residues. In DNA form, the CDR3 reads TGTGCCAACGGGCCGGGACAGGGCTTTAATGAGCAGTTCTTC. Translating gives CANGPGQGFNEQFF.

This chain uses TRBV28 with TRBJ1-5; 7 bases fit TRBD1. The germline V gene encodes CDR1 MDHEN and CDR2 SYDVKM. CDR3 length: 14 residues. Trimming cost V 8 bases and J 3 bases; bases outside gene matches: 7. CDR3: CASLPDRANQPQHF. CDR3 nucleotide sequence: TGTGCCAGCCTCCCCGACAGGGCCAATCAGCCCCAGCATTTT.

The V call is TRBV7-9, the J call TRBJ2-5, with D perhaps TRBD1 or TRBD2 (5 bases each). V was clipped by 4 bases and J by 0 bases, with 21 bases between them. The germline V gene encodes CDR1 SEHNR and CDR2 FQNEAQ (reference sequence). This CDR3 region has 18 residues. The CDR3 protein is CASSSPTGVGENQETQYF. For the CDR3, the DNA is TGTGCCAGCAGCTCTCCAACCGGGGTGGGGGAGAACCAAGAGACCCAGTACTTC.

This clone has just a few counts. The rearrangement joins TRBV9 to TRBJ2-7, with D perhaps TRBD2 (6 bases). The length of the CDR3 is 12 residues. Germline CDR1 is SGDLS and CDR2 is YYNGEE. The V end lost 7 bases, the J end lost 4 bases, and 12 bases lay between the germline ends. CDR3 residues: CASGGPGYEQYF. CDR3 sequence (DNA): TGTGCCAGCGGAGGGCCGGGGTACGAGCAGTACTTC.

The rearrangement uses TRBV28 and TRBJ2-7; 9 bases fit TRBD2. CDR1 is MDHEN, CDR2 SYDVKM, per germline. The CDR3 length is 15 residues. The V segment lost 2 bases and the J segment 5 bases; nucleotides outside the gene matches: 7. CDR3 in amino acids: CASSLVAGGPHEQYF. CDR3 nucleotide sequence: TGTGCCAGCAGTTTAGTGGCGGGAGGGCCCCACGAGCAGTACTTC.